This T cell receptor (beta chain) was documented in a study of cytomegalovirus exposure and HLA in healthy donors. The CDR3 contains 13 residues. CDR1 is MGHRA, CDR2 YSYEKL, per germline. Trimming pared 2 bases from V and 3 bases from J, leaving 7 bases between. Study-level findings and limits: A missense variant in DCLRE1C was later tied to TCR beta V- and J-gene trimming. Among the most significant clusters, several appeared linked to common viral pathogens in a later analysis.

This clone has just a few counts. The antigen is undetermined. The PCR ran on 60 Vbeta and 13 Jbeta primers. Profiling relied on immunoSEQ multiplex PCR, and the TCRdb table lists in-frame clones only, not all of them. The table has 90,000 to 140,000 clones, 13% to 15% seen once. This TCR was recovered from a female donor in good health and CMV-seronegative. The sequenced sample consisted of PBMCs. The V call is TRBV4-1, the J call TRBJ1-2; D perhaps matches TRBD1 (5 bases). The CDR3: CASSQQGHYGYTF. The CDR3 DNA follows: TGCGCCAGCAGCCAACAGGGTCACTATGGCTACACCTTC.